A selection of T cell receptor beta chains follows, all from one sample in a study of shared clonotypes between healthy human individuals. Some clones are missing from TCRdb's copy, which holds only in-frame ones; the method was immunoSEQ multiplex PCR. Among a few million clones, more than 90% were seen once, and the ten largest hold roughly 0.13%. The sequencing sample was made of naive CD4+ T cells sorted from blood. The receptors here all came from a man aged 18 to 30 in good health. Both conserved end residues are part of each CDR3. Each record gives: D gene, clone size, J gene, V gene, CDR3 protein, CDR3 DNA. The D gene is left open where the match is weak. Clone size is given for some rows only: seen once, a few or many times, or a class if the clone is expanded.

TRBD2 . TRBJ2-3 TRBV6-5 CASSSSGSTDTQYF TGTGCCAGCAGTTCTAGCGGTAGCACAGATACGCAGTATTTT
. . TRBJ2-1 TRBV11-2 CASSKDRYNEQFF TGTGCCAGCAGCAAGGACAGATACAATGAGCAGTTCTTC
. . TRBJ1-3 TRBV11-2 CASSAGRAEGNTIYF TGTGCCAGCAGCGCCGGGAGGGCAGAAGGAAACACCATATATTTT
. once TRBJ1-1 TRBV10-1 CASSGQMNTEAFF TGCGCCAGCAGTGGACAGATGAACACTGAAGCTTTCTTT
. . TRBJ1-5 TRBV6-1 CASSERDQPQHF TGTGCCAGCTCCGAACGGGATCAGCCCCAGCATTTT
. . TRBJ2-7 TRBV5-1 CASSDPGSHYEQYF TGCGCCAGCAGCGATCCCGGGTCTCACTACGAGCAGTACTTC
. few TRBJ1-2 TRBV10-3 CAISEGPPYGYTF TGTGCCATCAGTGAAGGCCCGCCCTATGGCTACACCTTC
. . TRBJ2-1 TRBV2 CASKRVWAYNEQFF TGTGCCAGCAAAAGGGTGTGGGCGTACAATGAGCAGTTCTTC
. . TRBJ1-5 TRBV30 CAWSEGGSSPQPQHF TGTGCCTGGAGTGAGGGGGGTTCTTCGCCCCAGCCCCAGCATTTT
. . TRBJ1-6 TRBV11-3 CASSLSGGNSPLHF TGTGCCAGCAGCTTATCGGGGGGCAATTCACCCCTCCACTTT
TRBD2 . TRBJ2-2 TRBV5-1 CASRAPAGDTGELFF TGCGCCAGCAGAGCTCCAGCGGGGGACACCGGGGAGCTGTTTTTT
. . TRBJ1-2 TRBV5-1 CASSPDSSNYGYTF TGCGCCAGCAGCCCGGACAGCTCTAACTATGGCTACACCTTC
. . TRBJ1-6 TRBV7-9 CASSQGRGKSSYNSPLHF TGTGCCAGCAGCCAAGGGAGGGGGAAGAGCTCCTATAATTCACCCCTCCACTTT
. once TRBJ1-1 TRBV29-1 CSVGTVEAFF TGCAGCGTTGGGACAGTTGAAGCTTTCTTT
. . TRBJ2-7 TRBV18 CASSPTLLDEQYF TGTGCCAGCTCACCAACATTATTGGACGAGCAGTACTTC
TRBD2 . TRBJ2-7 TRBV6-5 CASSRLAGGSYEQYF TGTGCCAGCAGCCGACTAGCGGGGGGATCCTACGAGCAGTACTTC
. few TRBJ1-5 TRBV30 CAWSIAWEQPQHF TGTGCCTGGAGTATAGCTTGGGAACAGCCCCAGCATTTT
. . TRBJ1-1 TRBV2 CASNYMNTEAFF TGTGCCAGCAACTATATGAACACTGAAGCTTTCTTT
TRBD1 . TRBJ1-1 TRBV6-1 CASSAGTVGNTEAFF TGTGCCAGCAGTGCCGGGACAGTAGGGAACACTGAAGCTTTCTTT
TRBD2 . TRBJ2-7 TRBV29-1 CSVETAGGPIYF TGCAGCGTTGAGACAGCGGGAGGGCCAATTTACTTC
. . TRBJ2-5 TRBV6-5 CASSAGVIQETQYF TGTGCCAGCAGTGCAGGGGTTATACAAGAGACCCAGTACTTC
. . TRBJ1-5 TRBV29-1 CRGYLGNQPQHF TGCAGAGGATATTTGGGGAATCAGCCCCAGCATTTT
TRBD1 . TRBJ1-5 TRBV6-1 CASGRGTGENQPQHF TGTGCCAGCGGCCGTGGGACAGGGGAGAATCAGCCCCAGCATTTT
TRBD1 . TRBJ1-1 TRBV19 CASSILGQGTSTEAFF TGTGCCAGTAGTATCTTGGGACAGGGGACGAGCACTGAAGCTTTCTTT
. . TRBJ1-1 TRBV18 CASSPQTATGNTEAFF TGTGCCAGCTCCCCCCAAACTGCCACGGGGAACACTGAAGCTTTCTTT
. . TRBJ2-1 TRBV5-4 CASSLGTVQFF TGTGCCAGCAGCTTGGGGACAGTGCAGTTCTTC
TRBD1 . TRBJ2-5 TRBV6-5 CASSPGTGPQETQYF TGTGCCAGCAGTCCCGGGACAGGACCTCAAGAGACCCAGTACTTC
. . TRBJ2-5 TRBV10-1 CASSESGQWETQYF TGCGCCAGCAGTGAGTCTGGACAGTGGGAGACCCAGTACTTC
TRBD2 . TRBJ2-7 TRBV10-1 CASPLGREGAYEQYF TGCGCCAGCCCATTGGGGCGGGAGGGAGCCTACGAGCAGTACTTC
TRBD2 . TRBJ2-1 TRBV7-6 CASSLGTSSYNEQFF TGTGCCAGCAGCTTGGGGACTAGCTCCTACAATGAGCAGTTCTTC
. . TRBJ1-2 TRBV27 CASSSTFSNYGYTF TGTGCCAGCAGTTCGACATTCTCTAACTATGGCTACACCTTC
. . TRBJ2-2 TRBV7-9 CASSFPLSSGELFF TGTGCCAGCAGCTTCCCACTTTCGTCCGGGGAGCTGTTTTTT
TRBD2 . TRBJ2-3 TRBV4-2 CASSQGSGGADTQYF TGTGCCAGCAGCCAAGGTAGCGGGGGGGCCGATACGCAGTATTTT
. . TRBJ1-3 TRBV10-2 CASSPAYRSSGNTIYF TGCGCCAGCAGTCCAGCCTACAGAAGCTCTGGAAACACCATATATTTT
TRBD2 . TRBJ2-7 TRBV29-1 CSVEGLAGYEQYF TGCAGCGTTGAAGGTCTAGCGGGCTACGAGCAGTACTTC
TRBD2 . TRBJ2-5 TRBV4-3 CASSHRRGAGDMETQYF TGCGCCAGCAGCCACCGACGGGGAGCGGGAGATATGGAGACCCAGTACTTC
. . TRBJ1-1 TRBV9 CASSSTQGITEAFF TGTGCCAGCAGCTCCACACAGGGAATCACTGAAGCTTTCTTT
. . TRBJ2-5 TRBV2 CASRGVPDRETQYF TGTGCCAGCAGGGGGGTGCCAGATCGGGAGACCCAGTACTTC
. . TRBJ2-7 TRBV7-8 CASSLAGEVVYF TGTGCCAGCAGCTTAGCGGGGGAAGTTGTGTACTTC
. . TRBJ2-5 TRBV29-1 CSVSRTQETQYF TGCAGCGTTAGCAGAACCCAAGAGACCCAGTACTTC
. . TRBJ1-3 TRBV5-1 CASSLPGTGNTIYF TGCGCCAGCAGCCTCCCAGGTACTGGAAACACCATATATTTT
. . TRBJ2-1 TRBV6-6 CASSSPSHRYNEQFF TGTGCCAGCAGTTCCCCCTCTCACCGGTACAATGAGCAGTTCTTC
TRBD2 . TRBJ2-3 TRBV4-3 CASSLWTSGSDTQYF TGCGCCAGCAGCTTATGGACTAGCGGGTCAGATACGCAGTATTTT
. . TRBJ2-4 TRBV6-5 CASSLTGGINIQYF TGTGCCAGCAGCCTCACCGGAGGGATCAACATTCAGTACTTC
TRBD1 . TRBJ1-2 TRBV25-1 CASTRDSFIYTF TGTGCCAGCACCCGGGACAGTTTTATCTACACCTTC
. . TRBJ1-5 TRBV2 CASSDRDRYSNQPQHF TGTGCCAGCAGTGACCGGGACCGATATAGCAATCAGCCCCAGCATTTT
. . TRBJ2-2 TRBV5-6 CASSLFPGQLGAGELFF TGTGCCAGCAGCTTGTTCCCCGGACAGTTGGGCGCCGGGGAGCTGTTTTTT
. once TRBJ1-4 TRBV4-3 CASSQEVLGHEKLFF TGCGCCAGCAGCCAAGAGGTTCTAGGGCACGAAAAACTGTTTTTT
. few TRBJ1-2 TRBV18 CASSSRLDNYGYTF TGTGCCAGCTCCTCTCGACTCGACAACTATGGCTACACCTTC
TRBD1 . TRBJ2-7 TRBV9 CASSPRDSFSYEQYF TGTGCCAGCAGCCCCCGGGACAGTTTTAGCTACGAGCAGTACTTC
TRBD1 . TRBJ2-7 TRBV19 CASSLAAGQGIYEQYF TGTGCCAGTAGTTTGGCTGCAGGACAGGGAATCTACGAGCAGTACTTC
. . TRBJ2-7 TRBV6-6 CASSYSPAGREQYF TGTGCCAGCAGTTACTCCCCGGCAGGGCGGGAGCAGTACTTC
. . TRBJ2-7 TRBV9 CASSPTRSGYEQYF TGTGCCAGCAGCCCGACACGAAGCGGCTACGAGCAGTACTTC
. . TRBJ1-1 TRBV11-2 CASSPRQNTEAFF TGTGCCAGCAGCCCGCGACAGAACACTGAAGCTTTCTTT
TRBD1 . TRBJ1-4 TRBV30 CAWSGTGAQKLFF TGTGCCTGGAGTGGGACAGGGGCGCAAAAACTGTTTTTT
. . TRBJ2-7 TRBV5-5 CASSGWVGTYEQYF TGTGCCAGCAGCGGGTGGGTCGGCACCTACGAGCAGTACTTC
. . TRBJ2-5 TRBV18 CASTQLQTGETQYF TGTGCCAGCACTCAATTACAGACGGGAGAGACCCAGTACTTC
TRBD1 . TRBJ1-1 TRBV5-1 CASSLSGGNTEAFF TGCGCCAGCAGCTTGTCAGGGGGGAACACTGAAGCTTTCTTT